This TCR beta chain is drawn from a study of T cells in Graves' hyperthyroidism and ophthalmopathy. Notes on the study in general: In blood, most of the thyroid clonotypes expanded above 0.001 were also present. From stable hyperthyroidism, ophthalmopathy was separated by a 13 V-J model. Model predictions of ophthalmopathy came a median around 6.5 months before onset.

Template material for amplifying TCR beta CDR3 regions consisted of RNA transcripts. When the TCR CDR3 underwent first-round RT-PCR, the HTBI primer set was used. TCRdb recomputed calls from the multiplex PCR reads with MiXCR, one row per CDR3 protein. Altogether nearly 600,000 distinct CDR3 sequences are present, 13% to 15% being singletons, with the ten largest covering approximately 6.4%. Each ophthalmopathy patient scored at least 3 on the Clinical Activity Score and at least 4 on NOSPECS grade, with duration under 3 months. This clonotype has a count of ten or more. Antigen specificity is unknown. This receptor was taken from a woman aged 18-29 years with Graves' ophthalmopathy. The sample was blood.

The chain's CDR3 is CASSLDSGYGFDTQYF. The CDR3 DNA follows: TGTGCCAGCAGCTTAGACTCAGGATATGGATTCGATACGCAGTATTTT. The genes are TRBV7-2 and TRBJ2-3; D uncertain. Germline CDR1 reads SGHTA; CDR2 reads FQGNSA. V lost 1 base to trimming and J lost 6 bases, with 17 bases between them. The CDR3 consists of 16 residues.